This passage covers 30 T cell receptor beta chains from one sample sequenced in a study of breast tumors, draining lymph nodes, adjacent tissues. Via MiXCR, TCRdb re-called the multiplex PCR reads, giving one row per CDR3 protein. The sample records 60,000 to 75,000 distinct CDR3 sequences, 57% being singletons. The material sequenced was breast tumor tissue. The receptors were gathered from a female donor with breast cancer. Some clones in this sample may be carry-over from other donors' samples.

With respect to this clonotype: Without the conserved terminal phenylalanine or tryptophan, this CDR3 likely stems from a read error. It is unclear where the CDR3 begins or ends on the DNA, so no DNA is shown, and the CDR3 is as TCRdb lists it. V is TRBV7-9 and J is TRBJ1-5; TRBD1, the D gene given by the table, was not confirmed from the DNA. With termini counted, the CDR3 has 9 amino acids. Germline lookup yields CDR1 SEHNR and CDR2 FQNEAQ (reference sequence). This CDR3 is CASSPGGRL.

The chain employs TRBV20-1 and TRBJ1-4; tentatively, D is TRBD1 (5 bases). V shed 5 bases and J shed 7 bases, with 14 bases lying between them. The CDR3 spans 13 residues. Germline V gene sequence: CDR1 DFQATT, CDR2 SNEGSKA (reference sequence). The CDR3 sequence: CSAVPGDGEKLFF. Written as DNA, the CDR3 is TGCAGTGCTGTCCCGGGGGACGGTGAAAAACTGTTTTTT.

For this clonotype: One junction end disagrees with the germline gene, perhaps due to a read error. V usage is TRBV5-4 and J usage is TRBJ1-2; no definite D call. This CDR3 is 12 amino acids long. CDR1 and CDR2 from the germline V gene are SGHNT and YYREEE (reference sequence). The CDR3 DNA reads TGTGCCAGCAGCTTTAGCAACTATGACTACACCTTC. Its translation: CASSFSNYDYTF.

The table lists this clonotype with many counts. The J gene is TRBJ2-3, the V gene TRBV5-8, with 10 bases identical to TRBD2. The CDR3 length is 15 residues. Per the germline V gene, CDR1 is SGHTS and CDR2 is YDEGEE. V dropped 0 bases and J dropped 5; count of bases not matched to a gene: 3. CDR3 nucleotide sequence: TGTGCCAGCAGCTTGGGGACTAGCGGACAAGATACGCAGTATTTT. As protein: CASSLGTSGQDTQYF.

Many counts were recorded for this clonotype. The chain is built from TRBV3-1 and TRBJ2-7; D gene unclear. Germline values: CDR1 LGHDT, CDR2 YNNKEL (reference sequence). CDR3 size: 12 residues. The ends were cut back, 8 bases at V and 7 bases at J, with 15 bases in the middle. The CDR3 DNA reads TGTGCCAGCGCCGGGTCCTCCGGGGAGCAGTACTTC. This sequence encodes CASAGSSGEQYF.

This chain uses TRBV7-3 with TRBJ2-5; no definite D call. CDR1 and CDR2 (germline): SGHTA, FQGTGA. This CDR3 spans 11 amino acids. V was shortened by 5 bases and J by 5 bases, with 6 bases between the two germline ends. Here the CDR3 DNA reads TGTGCCAGCAGCGATGGGGAGACCCAGTACTTC. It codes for CASSDGETQYF.

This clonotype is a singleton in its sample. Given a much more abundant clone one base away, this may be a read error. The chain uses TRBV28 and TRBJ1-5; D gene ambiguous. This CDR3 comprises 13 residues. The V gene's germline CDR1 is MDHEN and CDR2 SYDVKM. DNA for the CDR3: TGTGACAGCGGATCGACGGCAAATCAGCCCCAGCATTTT. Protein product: CDSGSTANQPQHF.

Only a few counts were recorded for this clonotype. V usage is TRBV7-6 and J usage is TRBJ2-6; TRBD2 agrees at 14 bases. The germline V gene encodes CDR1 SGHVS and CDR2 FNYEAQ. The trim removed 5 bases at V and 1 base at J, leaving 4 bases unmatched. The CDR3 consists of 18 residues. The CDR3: CASSPGLAGESGANVLTF. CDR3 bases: TGTGCCAGCAGCCCGGGACTAGCGGGAGAGTCTGGGGCCAACGTCCTGACTTTC.

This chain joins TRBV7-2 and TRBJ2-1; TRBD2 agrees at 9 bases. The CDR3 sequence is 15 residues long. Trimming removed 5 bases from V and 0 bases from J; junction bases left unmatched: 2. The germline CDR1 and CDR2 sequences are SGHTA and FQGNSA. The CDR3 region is CASSPTSGSYNEQFF. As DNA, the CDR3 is TGTGCCAGCAGCCCGACTAGCGGCTCCTACAATGAGCAGTTCTTC.

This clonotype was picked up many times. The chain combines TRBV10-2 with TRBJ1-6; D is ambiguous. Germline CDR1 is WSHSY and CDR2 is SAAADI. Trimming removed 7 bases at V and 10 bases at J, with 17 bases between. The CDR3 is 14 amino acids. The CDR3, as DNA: TGCGCCAGCATGCAAGACGTCCCGCGGTCACCCCTCCACTTT. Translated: CASMQDVPRSPLHF.

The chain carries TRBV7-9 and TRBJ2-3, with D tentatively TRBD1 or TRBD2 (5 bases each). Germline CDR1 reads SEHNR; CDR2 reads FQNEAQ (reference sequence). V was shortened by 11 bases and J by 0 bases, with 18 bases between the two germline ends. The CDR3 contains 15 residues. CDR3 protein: CACGAGGPSTDTQYF. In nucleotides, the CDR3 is TGTGCCTGTGGGGCTGGGGGACCTAGCACAGATACGCAGTATTTT.

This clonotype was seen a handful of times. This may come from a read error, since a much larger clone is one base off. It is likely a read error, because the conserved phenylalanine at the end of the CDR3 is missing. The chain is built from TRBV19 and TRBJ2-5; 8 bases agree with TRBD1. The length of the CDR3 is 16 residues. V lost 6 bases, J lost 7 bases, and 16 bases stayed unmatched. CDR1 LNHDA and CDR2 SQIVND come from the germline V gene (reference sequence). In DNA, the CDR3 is TGTGCCAGTAGCTCTACCCGCGGACAGGGCGGGCGGACCCAGTACTCC. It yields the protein CASSSTRGQGGRTQYS.

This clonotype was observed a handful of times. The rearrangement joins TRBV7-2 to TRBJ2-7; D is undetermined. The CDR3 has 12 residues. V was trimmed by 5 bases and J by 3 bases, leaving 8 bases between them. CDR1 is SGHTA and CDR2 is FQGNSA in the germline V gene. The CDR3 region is CASSEDHYEQYF. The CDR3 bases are TGTGCCAGCAGCGAGGACCACTACGAGCAGTACTTC.

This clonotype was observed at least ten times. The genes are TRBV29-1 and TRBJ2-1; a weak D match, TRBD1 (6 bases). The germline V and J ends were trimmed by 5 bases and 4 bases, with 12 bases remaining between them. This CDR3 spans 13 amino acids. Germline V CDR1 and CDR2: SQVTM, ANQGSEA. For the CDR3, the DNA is TGCAGCGTTCGGACAGCCCTTTACAATGAGCAGTTCTTC. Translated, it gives CSVRTALYNEQFF.

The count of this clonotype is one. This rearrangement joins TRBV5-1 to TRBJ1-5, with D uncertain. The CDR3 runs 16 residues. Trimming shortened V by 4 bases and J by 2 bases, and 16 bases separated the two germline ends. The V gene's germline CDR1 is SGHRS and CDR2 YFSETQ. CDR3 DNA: TGCGCCAGCAGCAGGGCCAGCTCCTACCGCAATCAGCCCCAGCATTTT. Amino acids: CASSRASSYRNQPQHF.

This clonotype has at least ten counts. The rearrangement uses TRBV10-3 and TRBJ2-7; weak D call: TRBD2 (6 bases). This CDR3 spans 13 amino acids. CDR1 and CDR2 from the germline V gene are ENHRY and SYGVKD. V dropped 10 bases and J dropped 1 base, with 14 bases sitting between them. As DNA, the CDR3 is TGTGCCACCACCAGGGACTCTTCCTACGAGCAGTACTTC. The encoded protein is CATTRDSSYEQYF.

The CDR3 sequence is CASSSGGVREGRSSYNEQFF. CDR3 sequence (DNA): TGTGCCAGCAGTTCGGGGGGTGTTCGCGAGGGCCGGAGCTCCTACAATGAGCAGTTCTTC. V usage is TRBV28 and J usage is TRBJ2-1; 7 nucleotides align to TRBD2. J gave up 0 bases and V 4 bases, and 18 bases lay outside the gene matches. The CDR3 has 20 amino acids. CDR1 and CDR2 (germline): MDHEN, SYDVKM. Combining the CDR3 with reference TRBV28 and TRBJ2-1 gives the whole variable domain DVKVTQSSRYLVKRTGEKVFLECVQDMDHENMFWYRQDPGLGLRLIYFSYDVKMKEKGDIPEGYSVSREKKERFSLILESASTNQTSMYLCASSSGGVREGRSSYNEQFFGPGTRLTVL.

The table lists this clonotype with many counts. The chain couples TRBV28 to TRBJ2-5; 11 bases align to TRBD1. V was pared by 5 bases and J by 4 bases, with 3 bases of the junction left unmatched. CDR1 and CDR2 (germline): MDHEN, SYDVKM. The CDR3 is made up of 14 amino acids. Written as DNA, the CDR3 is TGTGCCAGCAGTCGGGACAGGGGGACAGAGACCCAGTACTTC. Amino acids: CASSRDRGTETQYF.

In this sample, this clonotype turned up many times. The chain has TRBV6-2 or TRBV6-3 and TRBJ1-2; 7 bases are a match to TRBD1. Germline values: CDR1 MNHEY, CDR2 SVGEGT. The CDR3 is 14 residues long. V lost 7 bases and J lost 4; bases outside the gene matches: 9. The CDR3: CASNPTGLLYGYTF. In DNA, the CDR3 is TGTGCCAGCAACCCGACAGGGCTTCTCTATGGCTACACCTTC.

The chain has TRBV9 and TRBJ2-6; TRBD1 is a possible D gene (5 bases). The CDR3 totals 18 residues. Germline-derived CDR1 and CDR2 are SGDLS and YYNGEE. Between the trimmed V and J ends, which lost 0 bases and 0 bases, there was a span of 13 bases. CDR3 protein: CASSVGQGSSSGANVLTF. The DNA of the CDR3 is TGTGCCAGCAGCGTAGGGCAGGGTAGCTCCTCTGGGGCCAACGTCCTGACTTTC.

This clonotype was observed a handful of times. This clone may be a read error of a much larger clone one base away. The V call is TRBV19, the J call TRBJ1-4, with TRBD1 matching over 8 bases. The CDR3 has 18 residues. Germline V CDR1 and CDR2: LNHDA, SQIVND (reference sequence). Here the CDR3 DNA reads TGTGCCGGTAGTATTGGGCCCAGGGGGCGTTTGTCTAATGAAAAACTGTTTTTT. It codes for CAGSIGPRGRLSNEKLFF.

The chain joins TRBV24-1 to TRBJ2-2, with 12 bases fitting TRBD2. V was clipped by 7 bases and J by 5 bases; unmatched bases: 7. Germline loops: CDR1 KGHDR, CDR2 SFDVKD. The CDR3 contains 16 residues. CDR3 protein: CATRTSGRGRTGELFF. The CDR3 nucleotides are TGTGCCACCAGGACTAGCGGGAGAGGTCGGACCGGGGAGCTGTTTTTT.

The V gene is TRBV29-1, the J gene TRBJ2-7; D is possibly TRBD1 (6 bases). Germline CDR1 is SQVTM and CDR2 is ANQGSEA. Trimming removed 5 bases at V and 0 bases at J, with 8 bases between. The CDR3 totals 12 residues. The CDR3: CSVWDTSYEQYF. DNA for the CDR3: TGCAGCGTTTGGGACACCTCCTACGAGCAGTACTTC.

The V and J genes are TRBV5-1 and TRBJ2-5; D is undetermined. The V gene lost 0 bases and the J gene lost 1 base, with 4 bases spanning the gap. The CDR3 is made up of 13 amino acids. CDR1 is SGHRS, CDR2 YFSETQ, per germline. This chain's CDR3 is CASSLEPQETQYF. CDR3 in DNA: TGCGCCAGCAGCTTGGAACCCCAAGAGACCCAGTACTTC.

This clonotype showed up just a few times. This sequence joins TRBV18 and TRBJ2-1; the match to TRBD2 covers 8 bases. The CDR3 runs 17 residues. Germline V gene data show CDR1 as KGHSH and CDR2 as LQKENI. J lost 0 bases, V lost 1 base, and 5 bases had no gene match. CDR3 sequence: CASSPRASGYSYNEQFF. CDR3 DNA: TGTGCCAGCTCACCACGGGCTAGCGGGTACTCCTACAATGAGCAGTTCTTC.

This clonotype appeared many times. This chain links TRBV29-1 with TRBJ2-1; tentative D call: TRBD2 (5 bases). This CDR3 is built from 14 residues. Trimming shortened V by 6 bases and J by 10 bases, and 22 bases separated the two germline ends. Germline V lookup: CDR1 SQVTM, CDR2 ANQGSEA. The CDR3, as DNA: TGCAGCGTAGACCCTAGCCCCGTTGGTCCAGAGCAGTTCTTC. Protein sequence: CSVDPSPVGPEQFF.

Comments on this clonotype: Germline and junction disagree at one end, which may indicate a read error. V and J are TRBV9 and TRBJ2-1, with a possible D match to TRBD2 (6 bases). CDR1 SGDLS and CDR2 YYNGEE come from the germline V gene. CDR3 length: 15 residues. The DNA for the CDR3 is TGTGCCAGCAGCGGGACGGGACTTAGGTACAATGAGCCGTTCTTC. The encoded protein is CASSGTGLRYNEPFF. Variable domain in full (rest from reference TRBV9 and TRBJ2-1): DSGVTQTPKHLITATGQRVTLRCSPRSGDLSVYWYQQSLDQGLQFLIQYYNGEERAKGNILERFSAQQFPDLHSELNLSSLELGDSALYFCASSGTGLRYNEPFFGPGTRLTVL.

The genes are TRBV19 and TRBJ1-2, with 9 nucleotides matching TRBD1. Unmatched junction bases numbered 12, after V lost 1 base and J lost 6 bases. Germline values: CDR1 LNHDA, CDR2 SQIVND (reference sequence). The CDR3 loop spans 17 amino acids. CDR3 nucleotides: TGTGCCAGTAGTATAGGGGGGACAGGGATGAGTTCGAATGGCTACACCTTC. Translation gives CASSIGGTGMSSNGYTF.

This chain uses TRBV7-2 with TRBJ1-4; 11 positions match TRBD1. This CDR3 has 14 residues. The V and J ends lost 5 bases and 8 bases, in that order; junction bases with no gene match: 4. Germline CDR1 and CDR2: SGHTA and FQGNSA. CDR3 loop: CASSTGQGDEKLFF. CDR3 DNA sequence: TGTGCCAGCAGCACGGGACAGGGGGACGAAAAACTGTTTTTT.

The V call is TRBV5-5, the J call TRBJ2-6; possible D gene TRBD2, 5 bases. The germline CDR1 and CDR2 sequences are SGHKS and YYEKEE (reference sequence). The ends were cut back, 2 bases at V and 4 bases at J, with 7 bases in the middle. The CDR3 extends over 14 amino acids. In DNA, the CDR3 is TGTGCCAGCAGCTTATCTAGCGGGGCCAACGTCCTGACTTTC. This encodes CASSLSSGANVLTF.